The 9 T cell receptor beta chains below come from one sample, sequenced in a study of spatial heterogeneity in lung cancer. Study observations and caveats: The number of expanded tumor alpha and beta chains correlated with mutation number.

This sample's time point: sample taken at primary tumor resection. TCRdb re-called the 5' RACE reads through MiXCR, storing one row per CDR3 protein. The sample shows 9,800 or so distinct CDR3 sequences, just under 6.5% of them seen only once. Their antigens are not known. The source material was lung tumor tissue, sampled at surgery. These receptors all come from a male donor with early-stage non-small cell lung cancer.

In its sample, this clonotype was seen a few times. This sequence joins TRBV6-5 and TRBJ2-2; 8 positions agree with TRBD2. The CDR3 runs to 14 residues. J gave up 5 bases and V 10 bases, and 9 bases lay outside the gene matches. Germline V gene lookup returns CDR1 MNHEY and CDR2 SVGAGI. CDR3 bases: TGTGCCACCAGGATAGCGGGGCGAACCGGGGAGCTGTTTTTT. Its protein is CATRIAGRTGELFF.

There are many counts of this clonotype. The chain links TRBV27 to TRBJ1-4; D is perhaps TRBD1 (6 bases). The germline CDR1 and CDR2 sequences are MNHEY and SMNVEV (reference sequence). Trimming stripped 2 bases from V and 6 bases from J, with 16 bases between. This CDR3 is 16 amino acids long. The CDR3 DNA reads as TGTGCCAGCAGTTTAGAGGTCGGGGGGCCCTATGAAAAACTGTTTTTT. Translated, it gives CASSLEVGGPYEKLFF.

The rearrangement links TRBV6-2 or TRBV6-3 to TRBJ1-5; possible D gene TRBD1, 5 bases. The V and J ends lost 1 base and 0 bases respectively, with 7 bases between them. Per the germline V gene, CDR1 is MNHEY and CDR2 is SVGEGT. This CDR3 has 15 amino acids. The CDR3 here is CASSYWGNSNQPQHF. The CDR3 DNA sequence: TGTGCCAGCAGTTACTGGGGCAATAGCAATCAGCCCCAGCATTTT.

CDR3 DNA sequence: TGTGCCAGCAAAAAACGCGGACTAGCGCAGTACTTC. It encodes CASKKRGLAQYF. The chain recombines TRBV28 with TRBJ2-7, with 8 positions matching TRBD2. Germline V gene sequence: CDR1 MDHEN, CDR2 SYDVKM. The CDR3 contains 12 residues. The trim removed 7 bases at V and 9 bases at J, leaving 8 bases unmatched.

Relative to its sample, this clonotype is medium-sized (0.01 to 0.1%). The CDR3 DNA reads as TGCGCCAGCACGGGAAACAGGGGAACCGGGGAGCTGTTTTTT. Translation: CASTGNRGTGELFF. V gene TRBV10-1 combines with J gene TRBJ2-2; 7 bases align to TRBD1. The ends lost 7 bases at V and 5 bases at J; junction bases unmatched: 7. Germline-derived CDR1 and CDR2 are WNHNN and SYGVQD (reference sequence). CDR3 length equals 14 residues.

This clonotype was seen ten or more times. The gene calls are TRBV14 and TRBJ2-3, with TRBD1 as a possible D gene (5 bases). The CDR3 consists of 14 residues. Between the trimmed V and J ends, which lost 1 base and 4 bases, there was a span of 9 bases. Per germline, CDR1 SGHDN and CDR2 FVKESK. The chain's CDR3 is CASSQGGSPDTQYF. The CDR3 DNA reads as TGTGCCAGCAGCCAAGGGGGCAGCCCAGATACGCAGTATTTT. The complete variable domain, with remaining parts taken from reference TRBV14 and TRBJ2-3, reads EAGVTQFPSHSVIEKGQTVTLRCDPISGHDNLYWYRRVMGKEIKFLLHFVKESKQDESGMPNNRFLAERTGGTYSTLKVQPAELEDSGVYFCASSQGGSPDTQYFGPGTRLTVL.

This clonotype appeared many times. This rearrangement joins TRBV28 to TRBJ2-4, with D unclear. This CDR3 comprises 16 residues. Trimming left V 1 base short and J 0 bases short, with 10 bases between. The germline V gene encodes CDR1 MDHEN and CDR2 SYDVKM. The CDR3 region has the DNA TGTGCCAGCAGTTTATACAGATCGCTAGCCAAAAACATTCAGTACTTC. Translation: CASSLYRSLAKNIQYF.

By share, this clonotype counts as medium-sized. The V and J genes are TRBV7-6 and TRBJ2-2; 8 bases fit TRBD1. This CDR3 region has 14 residues. In germline, CDR1 is SGHVS, CDR2 FNYEAQ. The ends lost 5 bases at V and 7 bases at J; junction bases unmatched: 6. The CDR3 here is CASSDQGAVGELFF. CDR3 DNA: TGTGCCAGCAGCGATCAGGGGGCAGTCGGGGAGCTGTTTTTT.

This clonotype was detected many times. CDR3 DNA: TGTGCCAGCAGCCAAGGATCCGCAAGGGGGAGCAATGAGCAGTTCTTC. Protein: CASSQGSARGSNEQFF. This chain uses TRBV4-2 with TRBJ2-1, with D possibly TRBD1 on 6 matching bases. The V and J ends lost 1 base and 6 bases respectively, with 16 bases between them. This CDR3 region has 16 residues. Germline V gene sequence: CDR1 LGHNA, CDR2 YNFKEQ.